This T cell receptor beta chain appears in the sequencing data of a study of OX40 agonist ivuxolimab in advanced cancers. Exclusion applied to patients with autoimmune disease history or systemic immunosuppression. Germline CDR1 is MNHNS and CDR2 is SASEGT. CDR3 size: 14 residues. The germline V and J ends were trimmed by 6 bases and 8 bases, with 16 bases remaining between them. Study findings and constraints: Antigens targeted by the expanded peripheral T cells were not determined.

Turning to this clone: Its matching antigen is unknown.

Clones were read by immunoSEQ multiplex PCR, and TCRdb kept only the in-frame ones, dropping some. This sample has about 64,000 clones, with roughly 85% found just once. The genes are TRBV6-1 and TRBJ1-4; D uncertain. The sequence was collected from an adult with an advanced solid tumor such as melanoma, head and neck, liver or kidney cancer. The sample in question was CD4+ or CD8+ T cells sorted from blood, obtained in a trial of the OX40 agonist ivuxolimab. The CDR3 DNA is TGTGCCAGCAGAAGGACGGCTTTGGACGAAAAACTGTTTTTT. The encoded protein is CASRRTALDEKLFF.